This T cell receptor beta chain was captured by sequencing in a study of shared clonotypes between healthy human individuals. Background on the study: Every donor yielded three CD4 naive, three CD4 memory, two CD8 naive and one CD8 memory plate. Study findings and constraints: Generally, naive subsets came out with larger estimated richness than memory subsets.

About this clone itself: Its antigen is unknown.

Each subset's genomic DNA was split evenly across several immunoSEQ plates. Some clones are missing from TCRdb's copy, which holds only in-frame ones; the method was immunoSEQ multiplex PCR. The sample holds about 380,000 clones, 90% to 98% seen once. Sequenced sample: memory CD8+ T cells sorted from blood. Sample subset: CD45RO+ cells pooled with CCR7-negative TemRA cells. This sequence originates from a man aged 25 to 40 in good health.

The chain's CDR3 is CASTQGFKYYDEQYF. The CDR3 region has the DNA TGCGCCAGCACACAGGGTTTCAAGTATTATGACGAGCAGTACTTC. The V and J genes are TRBV5-1 and TRBJ2-7, with D perhaps TRBD1 (6 bases). The CDR3 has 15 residues. V was trimmed by 6 bases and J by 5 bases, leaving 21 bases between them. From germline, CDR1 is SGHRS and CDR2 YFSETQ.